The T cell receptor (beta chain) under discussion was sequenced for a study of T cells in Graves' hyperthyroidism and ophthalmopathy. Findings and caveats of the study: Also found in blood were most expanded thyroid clonotypes above 0.001. The model identified upcoming ophthalmopathy a median approximately six months ahead of onset.

Regions amplified from RNA transcripts were the TCR beta CDR3 regions. TCR CDR3 regions were first amplified by RT-PCR with HTBI primers. TCRdb re-analysed the multiplex PCR reads in MiXCR, keeping a single row per CDR3 protein. Of roughly 500,000 distinct CDR3 sequences in the sample, roughly 50% were seen once. As concerns this clonotype: The antigen is undetermined.

This CDR3 region has 16 residues. V shed 3 bases, J shed 4 bases, and the junction held 3 bases outside the gene matches. Germline V lookup: CDR1 KGHDR, CDR2 SFDVKD. The sample was peripheral blood or thyroid tissue (not recorded which). The chain has TRBV24-1 and TRBJ2-2, with 11 positions matching TRBD2. The TCR sequence derives from an adult woman with Graves' disease, either hyperthyroidism or ophthalmopathy (not recorded which). The CDR3 reads CATSDTSGSGTGELFF. The CDR3, as DNA: TGTGCCACCAGTGATACTAGCGGGAGCGGCACCGGGGAGCTGTTTTTT.